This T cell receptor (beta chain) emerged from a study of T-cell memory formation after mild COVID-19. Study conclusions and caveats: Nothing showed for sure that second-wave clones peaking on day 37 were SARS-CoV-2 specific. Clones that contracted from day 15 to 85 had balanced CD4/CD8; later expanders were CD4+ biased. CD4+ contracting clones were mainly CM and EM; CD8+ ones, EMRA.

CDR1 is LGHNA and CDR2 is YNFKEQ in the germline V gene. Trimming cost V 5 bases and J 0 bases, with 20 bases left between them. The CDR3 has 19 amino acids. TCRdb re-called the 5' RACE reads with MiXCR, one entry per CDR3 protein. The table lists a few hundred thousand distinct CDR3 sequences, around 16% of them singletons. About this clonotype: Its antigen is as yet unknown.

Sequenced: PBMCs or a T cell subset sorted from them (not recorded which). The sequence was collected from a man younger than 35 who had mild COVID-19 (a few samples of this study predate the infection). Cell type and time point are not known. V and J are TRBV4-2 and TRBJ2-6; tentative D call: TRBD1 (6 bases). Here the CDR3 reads CASSSSGARKYSGANVLTF. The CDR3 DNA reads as TGTGCCAGCAGCAGTTCAGGGGCCAGGAAGTACTCTGGGGCCAACGTCCTGACTTTC.